A single sample is the source of the 32 T cell receptor beta chains below, sequenced in a study of response to subunit inactivated influenza vaccine. TCRdb passed the RT-PCR reads through MiXCR, listing each CDR3 protein once. The top ten clones hold around 9.6% of a sample with more than 550,000 distinct CDR3 sequences, about 11% of them seen once. The sequenced sample was PBMCs from blood, obtained on the day of vaccination. These receptors all stem from a man aged 45 to 65 who received an inactivated influenza vaccine.

This clonotype was detected many times. V gene TRBV12-3 or TRBV12-4 combines with J gene TRBJ1-1; 11 nucleotides match TRBD1. Germline trimming cut 7 bases from V and 0 bases from J; bases unmatched to any gene: 7. The CDR3 runs to 16 residues. The CDR3 nucleotides are TGTGCCAGCAAGCGGGACAGGGGGTTCATGAACACTGAAGCTTTCTTT. Translated: CASKRDRGFMNTEAFF.

The chain is built from TRBV5-6 and TRBJ2-1, with TRBD1 matching 8 bases. Per the germline V gene, CDR1 is SGHDT and CDR2 is YYEEEE. Trimming removed 4 bases from V and 6 bases from J; junction bases left unmatched: 9. The CDR3 has 15 amino acids. Here the CDR3 reads CASSVGRTGFNEQFF. CDR3 coding DNA: TGTGCCAGCAGCGTGGGCCGGACAGGGTTCAATGAGCAGTTCTTC.

The chain joins TRBV5-1 to TRBJ2-2; unclear D gene. The germline gives CDR1 SGHRS, CDR2 YFSETQ. This CDR3 is 15 amino acids long. Trimming removed 2 bases from V and 6 bases from J, with 14 bases in between. The CDR3 loop is CASSFGRPGAGELFF. CDR3 nucleotides: TGCGCCAGCAGCTTCGGGCGGCCGGGCGCCGGGGAGCTGTTTTTT.

On this clonotype: The junction does not match germline at one end; this may be a read error. The chain is built from TRBV5-1 and TRBJ2-5; D not certain. Germline-derived CDR1 and CDR2 are SGHRS and YFSETQ. The CDR3 has 11 amino acids. The DNA for the CDR3 is TGCGCCGGCAGCAATCAAGAGACCCAGTACTTC. As protein: CAGSNQETQYF.

This clonotype was recorded a few times. V and J are TRBV2 and TRBJ2-4; 8 bases map to TRBD1. This CDR3 has 17 residues. CDR1 SNHLY and CDR2 FYNNEI come from the germline V gene. Trimming took 0 bases from V and 4 from J; bases not matched to a gene: 8. The CDR3 spells CASSEALGQGTKNIQYF. In nucleotides, the CDR3 is TGTGCCAGCAGTGAAGCTTTAGGACAGGGTACGAAAAACATTCAGTACTTC.

This clonotype was observed at least ten times. J is TRBJ2-1 and V is TRBV7-2; D remains ambiguous. Germline CDR1 is SGHTA and CDR2 is FQGNSA. The CDR3 sequence is 14 residues long. Trimming took off 2 bases at V and 6 bases at J, with 11 bases between the two ends. CDR3 loop: CASSLSVWVNEQFF. The CDR3 DNA follows: TGTGCCAGCAGCTTAAGCGTGTGGGTCAATGAGCAGTTCTTC.

V gene TRBV11-2 combines with J gene TRBJ2-4; 10 nucleotides line up with TRBD2. Losses at the gene ends were 5 bases for V and 8 bases for J; bases not matched to a gene: 9. The germline CDR1 and CDR2 sequences are SGHAT and FQNNGV. CDR3 size: 15 residues. The CDR3 nucleotides are TGTGCCAGCAGCCTGGGACTAGCGAGAGGAGACATTCAGTACTTC. This encodes CASSLGLARGDIQYF.

The V call is TRBV9, the J call TRBJ2-7; unclear D gene. Trimming shortened V by 0 bases and J by 0 bases, and 7 bases separated the two germline ends. Germline assignment: CDR1 SGDLS and CDR2 YYNGEE. The CDR3 is made up of 14 amino acids. CDR3 DNA sequence: TGTGCCAGCAGCGTAGACCCCGTCTCCTACGAGCAGTACTTC. Translated: CASSVDPVSYEQYF.

In this sample, this clonotype turned up many times. This sequence joins TRBV20-1 and TRBJ1-2, with TRBD1 as a possible D gene (5 bases). This CDR3 region has 17 residues. V was trimmed by 3 bases and J by 4 bases, leaving 24 bases between them. The germline V gene encodes CDR1 DFQATT and CDR2 SNEGSKA (reference sequence). This chain's CDR3 is CSARLEKTAKNLYGYTF. The CDR3 coding sequence is TGCAGTGCTAGGCTTGAAAAGACAGCGAAAAACCTCTATGGCTACACCTTC.

The V gene is TRBV10-2, the J gene TRBJ2-3, with unresolved D. There are 14 residues in the CDR3. From germline, CDR1 is WSHSY and CDR2 SAAADI. Trimming took 0 bases from V and 4 from J, leaving 8 bases between them. The CDR3 DNA is TGCGCCAGCAGTGAGTCTGGGCACCCAGATACGCAGTATTTT. It yields the protein CASSESGHPDTQYF.

This clonotype showed up many times. J is TRBJ2-7 and V is TRBV2, with D perhaps TRBD1 (6 bases). Trimming pared 6 bases from V and 4 bases from J, leaving 16 bases between. This CDR3 is 14 amino acids long. Per the germline V gene, CDR1 is SNHLY and CDR2 is FYNNEI. The CDR3 reads CASRASGVRYEQYF. In DNA form, the CDR3 reads TGTGCCAGCAGGGCCTCAGGGGTGAGGTACGAGCAGTACTTC.

The chain joins TRBV20-1 to TRBJ2-2; 7 nucleotides align to TRBD1. This CDR3 comprises 14 residues. The junction had 4 bases not matched to a gene; V was cut back by 6 bases and J by 0 bases. Germline CDR1 DFQATT, CDR2 SNEGSKA (reference sequence). CDR3 DNA sequence: TGCAGTGCGCCCGACAGGGCGAACACCGGGGAGCTGTTTTTT. As protein: CSAPDRANTGELFF.

This chain links TRBV3-1 with TRBJ2-7, with 9 bases fitting TRBD2. The CDR3 runs to 15 residues. Germline V CDR1 and CDR2: LGHDT, YNNKEL (reference sequence). V lost 5 bases and J lost 3; bases outside the gene matches: 8. The CDR3 loop is CASSEKAGGLYEQYF. CDR3 DNA: TGTGCCAGCAGCGAGAAAGCGGGAGGCCTCTACGAGCAGTACTTC.

This clonotype was detected many times. The CDR3 sequence: CASSLVAENTEAFF. The CDR3 DNA sequence: TGTGCCAGCAGCTTAGTCGCTGAGAACACTGAAGCTTTCTTT. V and J are TRBV13 and TRBJ1-1; D gene unclear. The CDR3 consists of 14 residues. The ends were cut back, 1 base at V and 1 base at J, with 7 bases in the middle. Germline V CDR1 and CDR2: PRHDT, FYEKMQ (reference sequence).

This clonotype was seen a few times. A read error may account for a junction end that differs from germline. The rearrangement uses TRBV7-7 and TRBJ2-7; weak D call: TRBD1 (6 bases). Per germline, CDR1 SSHAT and CDR2 FNYEAQ (reference sequence). CDR3 length equals 14 residues. CDR3 sequence reads: CASSLVGHCYEQYF. The CDR3 DNA reads as TGTGCTAGCAGCTTAGTGGGACATTGCTACGAGCAGTACTTC.

The chain combines TRBV20-1 with TRBJ1-2, with D perhaps matching TRBD1 (6 bases). Germline lookup yields CDR1 DFQATT and CDR2 SNEGSKA (reference sequence). CDR3 length: 15 residues. V gave up 1 base and J gave up 7 bases, with 19 bases separating them. This CDR3 is CSARGWDKGVGGYTF. The CDR3, as DNA: TGCAGTGCTAGAGGGTGGGACAAGGGGGTCGGTGGCTACACCTTC.

The genes are TRBV4-2 and TRBJ2-1; TRBD2 matches 9 bases. Germline assignment: CDR1 LGHNA and CDR2 YNFKEQ. The CDR3 is made up of 16 amino acids. Trimming took 0 bases from V and 9 from J; bases not matched to a gene: 9. The DNA of the CDR3 is TGTGCCAGCAGCCAAGAGGCGGGAGGGCCGGCGGGTGAGCAGTTCTTC. Protein: CASSQEAGGPAGEQFF.

The CDR3 nucleotides are TGTGCCAGCAGCGCACGAGTTGAGGGAGGGGAGCAGTACTTC. It codes for CASSARVEGGEQYF. The rearrangement links TRBV27 to TRBJ2-7, with TRBD2 matching over 7 bases. There are 14 residues in the CDR3. CDR1 and CDR2 from the germline V gene are MNHEY and SMNVEV (reference sequence). V dropped 6 bases and J dropped 7; count of bases not matched to a gene: 12.

This clonotype came up a few times. CDR3 region: CATSRSSQSTDTQYF. For the CDR3, the DNA is TGTGCCACCAGCAGGTCGTCGCAGAGCACAGATACGCAGTATTTT. V and J are TRBV15 and TRBJ2-3, with D unclear. Germline V gene sequence: CDR1 LNHNV, CDR2 YYDKDF (reference sequence). The CDR3 loop spans 15 amino acids. The V and J ends lost 3 bases and 0 bases respectively, with 10 bases between them. The full variable domain, its missing parts supplied by reference TRBV15 and TRBJ2-3, is DAMVIQNPRYQVTQFGKPVTLSCSQTLNHNVMYWYQQKSSQAPKLLFHYYDKDFNNEADTPDNFQSRRPNTSFCFLDIRSPGLGDTAMYLCATSRSSQSTDTQYFGPGTRLTVL.

The chain has TRBV7-9 and TRBJ1-6; D gene ambiguous. CDR1 and CDR2 from the germline V gene are SEHNR and FQNEAQ (reference sequence). The CDR3 consists of 14 residues. The germline V and J ends were trimmed by 5 bases and 10 bases, with 15 bases remaining between them. The CDR3 is CASSNTGPVSPLHF. The CDR3 region has the DNA TGTGCCAGCAGCAATACTGGGCCAGTATCACCCCTCCACTTT.

Only a few counts were recorded for this clonotype. CDR3 coding DNA: TGCGCCAGCAGAGAGACTAGCACAGATACGCAGTATTTT. Its translation: CASRETSTDTQYF. The chain couples TRBV5-1 to TRBJ2-3; D is uncertain. V lost 5 bases, J lost 0 bases, and 7 bases lay in between. This CDR3 has 13 residues. In germline, CDR1 is SGHRS, CDR2 YFSETQ. Combining the CDR3 with reference TRBV5-1 and TRBJ2-3 gives the whole variable domain KAGVTQTPRYLIKTRGQQVTLSCSPISGHRSVSWYQQTPGQGLQFLFEYFSETQRNKGNFPGRFSGRQFSNSRSEMNVSTLELGDSALYLCASRETSTDTQYFGPGTRLTVL.

This clonotype has a count of ten or more. The chain links TRBV19 to TRBJ2-2; the match to TRBD2 covers 8 bases. Germline values: CDR1 LNHDA, CDR2 SQIVND (reference sequence). V lost 7 bases and J lost 4; bases outside the gene matches: 11. This CDR3 region has 16 residues. CDR3 region: CASTPWGLEGTGELFF. The CDR3 nucleotides read TGTGCCAGTACCCCCTGGGGACTAGAGGGCACCGGGGAGCTGTTTTTT.

The rearrangement uses TRBV5-1 and TRBJ2-7; a weak D match, TRBD1 (6 bases). The CDR3 sequence is 14 residues long. The germline gives CDR1 SGHRS, CDR2 YFSETQ. V gave up 1 base and J gave up 6 bases, with 14 bases separating them. CDR3 bases: TGCGCCAGCAGCTTGTACACAGGGACGGCCGAGCAGTACTTC. Translation gives CASSLYTGTAEQYF.

The V gene is TRBV18, the J gene TRBJ1-1; weak D call: TRBD1 (5 bases). This CDR3 has 16 residues. V was cut by 3 bases and J by 11 bases, with 25 bases left in between. Germline V gene lookup returns CDR1 KGHSH and CDR2 LQKENI. The CDR3 DNA sequence: TGTGCCAGCTCACCTCCAACCTTAACCACAGGTTTAAGGGCTTTCTTT. Translated, it gives CASSPPTLTTGLRAFF.

This clonotype was observed a handful of times. The chain couples TRBV15 to TRBJ2-1, with a weak D call TRBD2 (5 bases). V was shortened by 2 bases and J by 5 bases, with 16 bases between the two germline ends. The CDR3 is 16 amino acids. Germline values: CDR1 LNHNV, CDR2 YYDKDF (reference sequence). CDR3 in amino acids: CATSRSMGSGNNEQFF. CDR3 bases: TGTGCCACCAGCAGATCGATGGGGAGCGGAAACAATGAGCAGTTCTTC.

The chain has TRBV25-1 and TRBJ2-7; D uncertain. The germline V gene encodes CDR1 MGHDK and CDR2 SYGVNS. The CDR3 sequence is 13 residues long. V was clipped by 1 base and J by 4 bases, with 8 bases between them. The CDR3 protein is CASSESGEYEQYF. The CDR3 bases are TGTGCCAGCAGTGAATCTGGAGAGTACGAGCAGTACTTC.

The chain recombines TRBV9 with TRBJ2-7; D gene ambiguous. Germline CDR1 SGDLS, CDR2 YYNGEE. The CDR3 is 14 amino acids. Trimming shortened V by 3 bases and J by 3 bases, and 13 bases separated the two germline ends. The CDR3 sequence: CASSATTGNYEQYF. For the CDR3, the DNA is TGTGCCAGCAGCGCCACGACTGGTAACTACGAGCAGTACTTC.

The rearrangement uses TRBV12-3 or TRBV12-4 and TRBJ1-2, with 9 bases that match TRBD1. The CDR3 is 12 residues long. V gave up 8 bases and J gave up 11 bases; unmatched junction bases: 9. Here the CDR3 reads CASGQDRGGYTF. CDR3 coding DNA: TGTGCCAGCGGTCAGGACAGGGGAGGATACACCTTC.

This clonotype was recorded many times. The V gene is TRBV5-6, the J gene TRBJ2-5; TRBD1 agrees at 9 bases. Germline loops: CDR1 SGHDT, CDR2 YYEEEE. This CDR3 has 17 residues. V shed 1 base and J 5 bases; nucleotides not matched to a gene: 12. As DNA, the CDR3 is TGTGCCAGCAGCTTGATTGCTTCACAGGGGGCTTGGGAGACCCAGTACTTC. This translates into CASSLIASQGAWETQYF.

The chain is built from TRBV18 and TRBJ2-3, with a weak D call TRBD1 (6 bases). The V and J ends lost 3 bases and 6 bases respectively, with 13 bases between them. This CDR3 has 14 amino acids. Germline CDR1 reads KGHSH; CDR2 reads LQKENI. The CDR3 DNA follows: TGTGCCAGCTCACCCACAGGGTATTGGGATACGCAGTATTTT. It codes for CASSPTGYWDTQYF.

This clonotype was picked up a small number of times. V and J are TRBV19 and TRBJ1-4, with D possibly being TRBD1 (6 bases). The germline CDR1 and CDR2 sequences are LNHDA and SQIVND (reference sequence). This CDR3 region has 15 residues. V was trimmed by 3 bases and J by 5 bases, leaving 13 bases between them. CDR3 DNA sequence: TGTGCCAGTAGTATCCAGGGGCAGATCAATGAAAAACTGTTTTTT. Translating it yields CASSIQGQINEKLFF.

This clonotype was seen many times. The chain uses TRBV27 and TRBJ2-1; TRBD2 aligns across 8 bases. CDR3 length equals 18 residues. The trim removed 5 bases at V and 0 bases at J, leaving 12 bases unmatched. The germline V gene encodes CDR1 MNHEY and CDR2 SMNVEV (reference sequence). The CDR3 reads CASSPPGRAWSSYNEQFF. The CDR3 DNA reads TGTGCCAGCAGTCCCCCCGGGAGGGCATGGAGCTCCTACAATGAGCAGTTCTTC.